These T cell receptor beta chains were read from a single sample in a study of shared clonotypes between healthy human individuals. Some clones are missing from TCRdb's copy, which holds only in-frame ones; the method was immunoSEQ multiplex PCR. The sample holds over a million clones, around 97% seen once. The sequenced sample was naive CD4+ T cells sorted from blood. These receptors came from a man aged 25 to 45 in good health. The CDR3 runs from the conserved cysteine through the conserved F or W. D genes are given only for firm matches. The size field is filled for only some rows; it gives once, few, many or a size class.

V gene	D gene	clone size	J gene	CDR3 DNA	CDR3 protein
TRBV14	-	-	TRBJ2-1	TGTGCCAGCAGCCCCGGGAGACCTCCGTTCTTC	CASSPGRPPFF
TRBV19	-	-	TRBJ2-6	TGTGCCAGTGAGAGGGGGGCGGCAGGGGCCTACTCTGGGGCCAACGTCCTGACTTTC	CASERGAAGAYSGANVLTF
TRBV9	TRBD1	-	TRBJ1-1	TGTGCCAGCACCAGGACAGGTTTGAACACTGAAGCTTTCTTT	CASTRTGLNTEAFF
TRBV5-6	TRBD2	once	TRBJ2-7	TGTGCCAGCAGCTTAATAGCGGGAGTATACGAGCAGTACTTC	CASSLIAGVYEQYF
TRBV5-1	TRBD2	-	TRBJ2-7	TGCGCCAGCAGCTTGATGTCCGGGACTAGCGGGATTTACGAGCAGTACTTC	CASSLMSGTSGIYEQYF
TRBV2	-	-	TRBJ1-3	TGTGCCAGCAGTGGGATCTCTGGAAACACCATATATTTT	CASSGISGNTIYF
TRBV30	-	once	TRBJ1-4	TGTGCCTGGGGAGACGGTGTTAATGAAAAACTGTTTTTT	CAWGDGVNEKLFF
TRBV5-1	-	-	TRBJ2-1	TGCGCCAGCAGCTTGGAACAGTCCATGTTCTTC	CASSLEQSMFF
TRBV5-8	TRBD1	-	TRBJ2-7	TGTGCCAGCAAGCGGACAGGGGTACGCGAGCAGTACTTC	CASKRTGVREQYF
TRBV5-4	-	-	TRBJ2-3	TGTGCCAGCAGCTTCCGGGAGTTTTCAGATACGCAGTATTTT	CASSFREFSDTQYF
TRBV6-5	-	-	TRBJ1-2	TGTGCCAGCAGTAACAGTCTGGTCTATGGCTACACCTTC	CASSNSLVYGYTF
TRBV28	-	-	TRBJ2-4	TGTGCCAGCAGTTGGCAGGAGGTAGCCAAAAACATTCAGTACTTC	CASSWQEVAKNIQYF
TRBV15	-	-	TRBJ2-7	TGTGCCACCAGCAGAGAGCAGGGGGGCTCCTACGAGCAGTACTTC	CATSREQGGSYEQYF
TRBV18	TRBD1	-	TRBJ1-4	TGTGCCAGCTCACCCCCTCGACAGGGGTCAATTGAAAAACTGTTTTTT	CASSPPRQGSIEKLFF
TRBV7-2	-	-	TRBJ2-7	TGTGCCAGCAGCGCAACCGGTTTGGAGCAGTACTTC	CASSATGLEQYF
TRBV19	-	-	TRBJ2-7	TGTGCCAGTAGTGCATCAAACTACGAGCAGTACTTC	CASSASNYEQYF
TRBV28	-	-	TRBJ1-3	TGTGCCAGCAGTTTAAGACAGTTAAACACCATATATTTT	CASSLRQLNTIYF
TRBV19	TRBD1	-	TRBJ2-7	TGTGCCAGTAGTAAATCCGGACAGGGGACCTACGAGCAGTACTTC	CASSKSGQGTYEQYF
TRBV4-2	-	-	TRBJ2-3	TGTGCCAGCAGCCGAGAGGGGCGGAAGCATGTGGATACGCAGTATTTT	CASSREGRKHVDTQYF
TRBV5-4	-	once	TRBJ2-5	TGTGCCAGCAGCTTGGAGGGGGGTGGGCAAGAGACCCAGTACTTC	CASSLEGGGQETQYF
TRBV7-3	-	-	TRBJ2-5	TGTGCCAGCAGCTTAAGGGTCGGAGGGGAGGAGACCCAGTACTTC	CASSLRVGGEETQYF
TRBV9	TRBD1	-	TRBJ2-7	TGTGCCAGCAGCGGGACAGGGGTTGGGGAGCAGTACTTC	CASSGTGVGEQYF
TRBV6-6	-	-	TRBJ1-5	TGTGCCAGCAGTTACGGGGGGGGGCGGGCCCAGCATTTT	CASSYGGGRAQHF
TRBV7-9	-	few	TRBJ1-4	TGTGCCAGCAGCCGCAGGGACATTAATGAAAAACTGTTTTTT	CASSRRDINEKLFF
TRBV2	TRBD2	-	TRBJ2-3	TGTGCCAGCAGCGCTGGCGGGAGAGGCACAGATACGCAGTATTTT	CASSAGGRGTDTQYF
TRBV15	TRBD2	-	TRBJ2-7	TGTGCCACCAGCAGCTCACCAGGGGGACTAGCGGACGAGCAGTACTTC	CATSSSPGGLADEQYF
TRBV5-1	-	-	TRBJ2-1	TGCGCCAGCAGCTCAAATAGCGGCCCAGGCAATGAGCAGTTCTTC	CASSSNSGPGNEQFF
TRBV19	-	-	TRBJ2-7	TGTGCCAGTAGCTTGCAGCGGACAAGCTCCTACGAGCAGTACTTC	CASSLQRTSSYEQYF
TRBV19	-	-	TRBJ2-6	TGTCTCGGTACGGTATCTGGGGCCAACGTCCTGACTTTC	CLGTVSGANVLTF
TRBV30	-	-	TRBJ1-5	TGTGCCTGGAGTCATTCGAATAGCAATCAGCCCCAGCATTTT	CAWSHSNSNQPQHF